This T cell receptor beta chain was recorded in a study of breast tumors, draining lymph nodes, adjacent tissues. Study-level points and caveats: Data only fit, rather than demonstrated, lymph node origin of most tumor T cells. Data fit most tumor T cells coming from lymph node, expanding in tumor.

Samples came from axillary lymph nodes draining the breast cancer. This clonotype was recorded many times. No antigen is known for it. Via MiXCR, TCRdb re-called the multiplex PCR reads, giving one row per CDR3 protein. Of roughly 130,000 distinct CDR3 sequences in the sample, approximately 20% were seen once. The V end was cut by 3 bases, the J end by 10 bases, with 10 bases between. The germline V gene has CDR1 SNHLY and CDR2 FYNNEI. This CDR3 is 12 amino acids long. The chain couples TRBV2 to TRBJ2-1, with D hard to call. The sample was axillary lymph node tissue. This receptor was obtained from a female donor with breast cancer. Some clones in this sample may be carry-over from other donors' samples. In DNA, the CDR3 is TGTGCCAGCAGTGAGCATCGGCAGGAGCAGTTCTTC. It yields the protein CASSEHRQEQFF.